This T cell receptor (beta chain) appears in the sequencing data of a study of cytomegalovirus exposure and HLA in healthy donors (dated by TCRdb to 2016 to 2017). For context, the study as a whole: An earlier analysis of approximately 640 of the donors reported roughly 300 Gb of sequence data and 100 million to 140 million unique TCR beta sequences from about 200 million T cells. An early release covering approximately 600 HLA-typed donors comprised about 310 gigabases of sequencing data and around 80 million unique TCR sequences. Of the approximately 370 genotyped donors, 70% to 90% were placed in the genetic ancestry cluster associated with self-reported Caucasian donors. The study aimed to test whether signatures of past pathogen exposure could be identified by cataloging public T cell receptors. The study profiled the T cell repertoires of 550 to 700 subjects by immunosequencing and related them to cytomegalovirus serostatus. Besides the first cohort of roughly 660 subjects, a separate validation cohort made up of 120 different subjects was used. The study combined high-throughput TCR immunosequencing, statistical association of individual TCRs with disease status, and machine learning to predict cytomegalovirus infection status. To study patterns of TCR occurrence, a later analysis re-analyzed previously published TCR beta repertoires from just over 650 donors and added high-resolution HLA genotyping. Rather than using new phenotypic data, the later analysis identified candidate immune exposures from TCR beta sequences and from how often those sequences occurred across donors. An earlier analysis of a few hundred of the donors applied high-throughput TCR beta sequencing to assess whether each TCR beta V gene segment acted as functional or pseudogenic. Donor age, sex, ethnicity and CMV serostatus were compiled together with the repertoire data. In a later genetic analysis, genome-wide SNP genotypes for about 55% of the roughly 700 donors were used, and that subset was treated as a discovery cohort. Every repertoire in the discovery cohort had been generated on one and the same sequencing platform. HLA typing included class I and class II loci at four-digit resolution. The number of donors typed differed by locus, with 629-630 for A, B, C, DRB1 and DQB1, approximately 500 for DQA1, about 610 for DPA1, and approximately 470 for DPB1. Because of strong linkage in the cohort, roughly five DR-DQ haplotypes were treated as single units for association and clustering. Among under 450 genotyped donors of the cohort, an average of 235,054 unique TCR beta nucleotide sequences were sequenced per donor, 15% to 20% of them non-productive.

Based on the germline V gene, the CDR1 and CDR2 sequences are SGDLS and YYNGEE. At the junction V is shortened by 0 bases and J by 3 bases; bases outside the gene matches: 3. From cysteine to phenylalanine, the CDR3 is 14 amino acids long. The sequence is cut down to CDR3 DNA, 42 bases in frame from base 1. Library generation was performed with the immunoSEQ multiplex PCR assay. The multiplex PCR relied on a mix of 60 forward primers for TCR Vbeta segments and 13 reverse primers for TCR Jbeta segments. A multiplex PCR assay on genomic DNA amplified the CDR3 region of rearranged TCR beta genes. The amplified TCR beta libraries were sequenced on the Illumina HiSeq System as 87-base-pair reads. The paper's data handling went like this. In a later analysis, about 80 million unique TCR beta chains were counted across the 650 to 700 repertoires, and roughly 11 million of these chains were shared by at least two donors. Raw reads were error-corrected and collapsed into unique sequences by a nearest-neighbor algorithm in which closely related sequences were merged to remove PCR and sequencing errors. To assign V, D and J gene segments, CDR3 sequences were aligned to IMGT reference sequences. For a sequence to be retained, a match of at least six nucleotides was required to both a V gene segment and a J gene segment. Rearrangements were classified as productive when the CDR3 lacked stop codons and remained in frame with V and J, and all other rearrangements were classified as non-productive. CDR3 was defined by IMGT convention, running from the second conserved V-encoded cysteine to the conserved J-encoded phenylalanine. The earlier analysis of 500 to 600 of the donors excluded sequences that lacked an unambiguous match to a single V gene segment. In an earlier analysis of several hundred of the donors, a V segment was called functional when productive rearrangements were above 56.7%, and segregating when the standard deviation between donors exceeded 5%. A statistical classification framework was developed to diagnose cytomegalovirus status using the catalog of TCR beta chain sequences. V and J gene assignment, in a later analysis, came from comparing TCR nucleotide sequences with IMGT/GENE-DB human TR gene sequences. The TCRdist pipeline was used in a later analysis to assign CDR3 sequences and most-parsimonious VDJ recombination scenarios. A later analysis defined each TCR beta chain by its CDR3 amino acid sequence plus V-gene family, and excluded reads lacking a unique V-gene family. In a later analysis, fewer than 650 highly shared, low-generation-probability nucleotide sequences were removed to address suspected cross-contamination and a sequencing artifact. In a later analysis, a clonal expansion index was calculated for each public chain from normalized within-repertoire ranks of inferred template counts. In a later analysis, generation probabilities were computed with a VDJ recombination model fitted to out-of-frame rearrangements, and the resulting probabilities were checked against IGoR. Hypergeometric tests were used in a later analysis to score TCR-TCR, TCR-HLA and TCR-CMV co-occurrence, with a repertoire-size bias correction applied to the TCR pairs. A later analysis estimated false discovery rates by permuting HLA or CMV assignments 20 times. In a later analysis, co-occurring TCRs were grouped with DBSCAN, and TCRdist sequence similarity was added when clustering was performed within HLA-allele-positive subsets. Repertoires with fewer than 30,000 or more than 120,000 public chains were left out of co-occurrence clustering, as were roughly five repertoires with anomalous nucleotide sharing. In its TCRdb copy, this immuneACCESS table keeps in-frame sequences only and misses some clones. Where compared with another copy, unresolved V genes explain less than half of these, and the others have no known cause. The V and J calls and clone size come from that table; D and trimming were worked out from the DNA. Within this sample are 200,000 to 250,000 clones, with just over 75% of them counted one time only. Approximately 0.6% of the sample lies in the top ten.

The cohort was made up of 666 healthy bone marrow donors. Cohort members were all nominally healthy when sampled, although unrecorded immune exposures were likely present. The donor was CMV seronegative and was included in the group of around 320 seronegative cohort members. Each donor provided a peripheral blood sample, and peripheral blood mononuclear cells were used for TCR beta sequencing. Genomic DNA extraction from the blood cell samples was performed with the Qiagen DNeasy Blood Extraction Kit. Study-wide conclusions, independent of this receptor: In a later analysis, TCR association rates were found to vary across HLA loci, with the most associated TCRs seen for DRB1 alleles and the fewest for HLA-C alleles. Some IMGT-functional V segments, including TRBV6-2 and TRBV6-3, could not be distinguished by the 87-base-pair reads and were therefore excluded. Because HLA typing was unavailable for some donors at each locus, only the typed subset was used in association tests. CMV serostatus was the only immune exposure information available for the cohort. It was suggested by the authors that the approach could potentially be generalized to other disease states and immunological phenotypes. In a later analysis, most CMV-associated TCR beta chains were found to appear HLA-restricted, with HLA associations seemingly driven largely by CMV exposure. Compared with the 666-donor mean, donors in an Asian-associated ancestry cluster had fewer N-insertions in productive TCRs, according to a later genetic analysis. A further reported finding was that TCR beta sequences accurately predicted the HLA-A and HLA-B alleles for most subjects in the first cohort. The study gave a list of some 150 TCR beta chains associated with cytomegalovirus. In this cohort, only TCR beta chains were sequenced, and detectable features were limited by the absence of alpha or paired-chain data. Because counts were too low, seventeen rarely observed V segments, including chromosome 9 orphons, were excluded from the earlier analysis of 587 of the donors. While some public TCRs were present in many individuals, most TCR sequences turned up only very rarely across donors. V-gene and J-gene trimming of TCR beta chains was associated with a missense DCLRE1C variant in a later genetic analysis, and the association was replicated in an independent cohort. The presence/absence analyses assumed that sequencing depth was roughly uniform across donors, and that assumption may not be true. Cytomegalovirus status was reported to be diagnosed by the classifier with high specificity and sensitivity in both the original and validation cohorts. A cluster of highly shared sequence variants was judged likely to be a technical artifact of the sequencing pipeline. Assigning TCR associations to individual alleles was difficult when HLA alleles, especially DR and DQ, strongly co-occurred. Compared with equally common non-associated chains, HLA-associated TCR beta chains in a later analysis were more clonally expanded and had lower generation probabilities. Specific HLA alleles were associated with roughly 16,000 TCR beta sequences at a false discovery rate of 0.05 in a later analysis. Broadly in line with IMGT annotations, most TCR beta V segments showed up in productive rearrangements about 87% or about 30% of the time in an earlier analysis of around 600 of the donors. Correlated functional status among segregating V segments might be attributable to linkage disequilibrium, but an unknown experimental factor could not be ruled out. Several of the top co-occurrence clusters appeared to be linked to parvovirus B19, influenza, CMV and Epstein-Barr virus, according to a later analysis. In vitro tests confirmed that a few of the cytomegalovirus-associated TCR beta chains recognize cytomegalovirus antigens.

Only one count was recorded for this clone. Its specific antigen is unknown. One base away there is no much larger clone; base qualities are not given. Sequences were obtained from PBMCs. The chain couples TRBV9 to TRBJ2-7, with 7 middle bases fitting TRBD2. The source is a young man in good health and CMV-seronegative. CDR3 protein: CASSVGEGFYEQYF. The DNA sequence is given as TGTGCCAGCAGCGTAGGGGAGGGATTCTACGAGCAGTACTTC.